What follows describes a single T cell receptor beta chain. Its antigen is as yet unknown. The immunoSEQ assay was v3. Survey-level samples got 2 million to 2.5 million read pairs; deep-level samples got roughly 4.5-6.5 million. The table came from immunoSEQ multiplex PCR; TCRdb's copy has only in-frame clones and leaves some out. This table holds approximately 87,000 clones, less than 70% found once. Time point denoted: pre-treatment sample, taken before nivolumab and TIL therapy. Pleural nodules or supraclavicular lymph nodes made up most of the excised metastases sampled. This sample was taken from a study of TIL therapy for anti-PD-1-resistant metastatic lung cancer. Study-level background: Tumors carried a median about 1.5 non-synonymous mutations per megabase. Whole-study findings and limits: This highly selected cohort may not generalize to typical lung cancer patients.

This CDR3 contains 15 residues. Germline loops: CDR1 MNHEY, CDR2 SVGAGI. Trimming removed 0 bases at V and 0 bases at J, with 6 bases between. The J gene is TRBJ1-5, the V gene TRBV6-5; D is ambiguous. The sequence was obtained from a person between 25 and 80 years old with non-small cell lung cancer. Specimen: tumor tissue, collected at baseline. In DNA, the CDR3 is TGTGCCAGCAGTTACTCGTGGGGTAGCAATCAGCCCCAGCATTTT. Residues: CASSYSWGSNQPQHF.